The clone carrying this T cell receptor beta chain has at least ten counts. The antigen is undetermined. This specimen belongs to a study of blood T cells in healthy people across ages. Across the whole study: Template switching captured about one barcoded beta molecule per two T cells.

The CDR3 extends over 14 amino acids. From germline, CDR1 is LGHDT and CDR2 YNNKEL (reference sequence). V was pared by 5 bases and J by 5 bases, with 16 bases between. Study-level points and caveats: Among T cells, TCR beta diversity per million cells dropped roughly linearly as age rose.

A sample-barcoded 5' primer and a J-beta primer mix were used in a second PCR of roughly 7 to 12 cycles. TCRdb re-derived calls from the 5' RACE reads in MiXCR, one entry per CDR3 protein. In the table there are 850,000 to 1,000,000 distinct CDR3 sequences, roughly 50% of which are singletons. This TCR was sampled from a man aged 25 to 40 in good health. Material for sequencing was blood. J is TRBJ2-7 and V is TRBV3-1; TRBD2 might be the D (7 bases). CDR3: CASSNYREGNEQYF. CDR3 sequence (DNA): TGTGCCAGCAGCAACTACAGGGAGGGGAACGAGCAGTACTTC.